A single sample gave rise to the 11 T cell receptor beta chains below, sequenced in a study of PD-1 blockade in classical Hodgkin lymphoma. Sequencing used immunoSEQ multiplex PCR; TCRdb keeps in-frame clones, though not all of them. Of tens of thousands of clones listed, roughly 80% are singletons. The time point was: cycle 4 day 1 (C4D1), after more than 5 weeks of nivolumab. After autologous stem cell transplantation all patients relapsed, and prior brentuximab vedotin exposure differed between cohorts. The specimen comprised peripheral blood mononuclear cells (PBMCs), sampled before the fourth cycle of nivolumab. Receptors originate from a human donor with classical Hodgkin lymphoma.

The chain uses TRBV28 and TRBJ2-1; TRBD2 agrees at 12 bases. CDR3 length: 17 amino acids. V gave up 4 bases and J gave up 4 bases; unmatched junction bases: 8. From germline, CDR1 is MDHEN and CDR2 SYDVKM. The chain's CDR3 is CASSSELAGGRYNEQFF. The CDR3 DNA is TGTGCCAGCAGTTCCGAACTAGCGGGGGGCAGATACAATGAGCAGTTCTTC.

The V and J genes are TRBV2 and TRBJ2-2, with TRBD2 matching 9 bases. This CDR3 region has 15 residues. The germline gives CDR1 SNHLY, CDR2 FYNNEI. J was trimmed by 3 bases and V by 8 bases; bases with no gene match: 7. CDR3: CASQGTSRHTGELFF. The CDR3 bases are TGTGCCAGCCAAGGGACTAGCCGACACACCGGGGAGCTGTTTTTT.

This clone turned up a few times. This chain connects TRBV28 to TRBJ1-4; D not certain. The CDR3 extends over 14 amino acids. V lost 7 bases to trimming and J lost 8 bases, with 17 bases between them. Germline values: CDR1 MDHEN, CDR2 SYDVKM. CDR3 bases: TGTGCCAGCACCGCAGGATCTGTGCGAGAAAAACTGTTTTTT. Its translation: CASTAGSVREKLFF.

The CDR3 sequence: CASSQDSGGLYEQYF. The CDR3 nucleotides are TGTGCCAGCAGCCAAGATTCAGGGGGCCTCTACGAGCAGTACTTC. The gene calls are TRBV14 and TRBJ2-7; 8 nucleotides align to TRBD1. This CDR3 is built from 15 residues. CDR1 SGHDN and CDR2 FVKESK come from the germline V gene. Trimming removed 0 bases from V and 3 bases from J; junction bases left unmatched: 4.

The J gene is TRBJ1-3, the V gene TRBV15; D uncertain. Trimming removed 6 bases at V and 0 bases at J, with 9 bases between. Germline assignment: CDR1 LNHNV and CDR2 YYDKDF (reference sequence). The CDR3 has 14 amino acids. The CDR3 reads CATSHVSSGNTIYF. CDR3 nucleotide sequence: TGTGCCACCAGTCATGTTAGCTCTGGAAACACCATATATTTT.

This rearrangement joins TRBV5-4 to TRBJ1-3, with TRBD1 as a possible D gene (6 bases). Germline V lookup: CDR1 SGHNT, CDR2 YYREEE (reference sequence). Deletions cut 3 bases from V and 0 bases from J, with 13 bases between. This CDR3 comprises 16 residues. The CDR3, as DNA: TGTGCCAGCAGCTGGGGACAAGACGTCTCTGGAAACACCATATATTTT. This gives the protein CASSWGQDVSGNTIYF.

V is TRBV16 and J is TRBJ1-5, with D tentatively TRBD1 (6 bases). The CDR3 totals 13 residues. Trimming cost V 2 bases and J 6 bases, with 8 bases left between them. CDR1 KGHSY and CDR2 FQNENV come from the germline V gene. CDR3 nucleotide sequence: TGTGCCAGCAGCCAACGAGGGGGTCAGCCCCAGCATTTT. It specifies CASSQRGGQPQHF.

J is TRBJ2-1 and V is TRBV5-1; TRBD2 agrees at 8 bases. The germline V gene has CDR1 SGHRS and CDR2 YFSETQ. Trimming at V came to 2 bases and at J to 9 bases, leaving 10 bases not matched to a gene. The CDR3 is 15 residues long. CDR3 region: CASSLSGGGFGEQFF. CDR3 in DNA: TGCGCCAGCAGCTTATCTGGCGGGGGGTTCGGTGAGCAGTTCTTC.

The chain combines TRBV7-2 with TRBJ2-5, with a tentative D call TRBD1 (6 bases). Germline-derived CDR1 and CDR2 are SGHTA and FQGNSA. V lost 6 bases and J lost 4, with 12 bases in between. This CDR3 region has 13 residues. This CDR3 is CASSPTGRETQYF. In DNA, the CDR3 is TGTGCCAGCAGTCCTACAGGGAGAGAGACCCAGTACTTC.

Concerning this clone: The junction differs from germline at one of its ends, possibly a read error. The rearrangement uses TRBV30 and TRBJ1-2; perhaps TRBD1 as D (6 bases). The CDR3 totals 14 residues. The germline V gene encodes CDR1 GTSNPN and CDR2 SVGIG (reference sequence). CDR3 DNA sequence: TGTGCCTGGAGTCCCCCCGGGACAAGGCTTGGCCACACCTTC. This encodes CAWSPPGTRLGHTF.

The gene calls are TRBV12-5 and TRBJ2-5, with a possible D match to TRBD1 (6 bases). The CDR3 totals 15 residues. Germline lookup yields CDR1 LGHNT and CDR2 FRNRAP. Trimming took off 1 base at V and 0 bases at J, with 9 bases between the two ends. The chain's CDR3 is CASGLGTDNQETQYF. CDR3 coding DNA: TGTGCTAGTGGTTTGGGGACAGACAACCAAGAGACCCAGTACTTC.